The TCR beta chain described here comes from a study of human T cells and chemical hapten exposure. Study information: There were weekly diphenylcyclopropenone doses to the scalp for patients throughout the roughly 25-week study.

This sample's time point: pre-sensitization, week 0. The treatment is: therapeutic diphenylcyclopropenone sensitization with weekly scalp DPC. The template was total RNA from unfractionated whole blood. Germline V gene sequence: CDR1 SGHTA, CDR2 FQGNSA. The CDR3 contains 15 residues. V gave up 1 base and J gave up 8 bases; unmatched junction bases: 5. For the library, individual cDNA molecules each received unique molecular identifiers. One entry per CDR3 protein, called by TCRdb with MiXCR from the RACE reads. The data show just under 35,000 distinct CDR3 sequences, 10% seen once. The source of this sequence is a man aged 50 to 59 with alopecia areata. Some clones in this sample may be carry-over from other donors' samples. Specimen: whole blood, collected in connection with sensitization to the hapten diphenylcyclopropenone (DPC). This chain uses TRBV7-2 with TRBJ2-1, with 10 bases identical to TRBD2. CDR3 loop: CASSLVASGSYEQFF. The CDR3 DNA follows: TGTGCCAGCAGCTTAGTTGCTAGCGGGAGCTATGAGCAGTTCTTC.